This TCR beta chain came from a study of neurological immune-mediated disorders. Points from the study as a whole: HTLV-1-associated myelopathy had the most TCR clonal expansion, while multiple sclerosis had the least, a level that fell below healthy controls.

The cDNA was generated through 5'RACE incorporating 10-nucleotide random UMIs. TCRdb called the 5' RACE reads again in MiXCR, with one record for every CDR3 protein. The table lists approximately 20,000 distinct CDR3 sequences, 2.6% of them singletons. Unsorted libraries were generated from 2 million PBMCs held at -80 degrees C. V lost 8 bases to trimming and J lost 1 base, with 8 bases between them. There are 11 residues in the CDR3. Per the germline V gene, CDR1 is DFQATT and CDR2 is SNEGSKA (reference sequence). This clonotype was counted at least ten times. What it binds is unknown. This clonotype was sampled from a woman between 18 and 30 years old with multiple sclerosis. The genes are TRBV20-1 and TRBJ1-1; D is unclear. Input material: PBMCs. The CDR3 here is CSPDENTEAFF. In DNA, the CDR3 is TGCAGTCCAGACGAGAACACTGAAGCTTTCTTT.